Presented here are 15 T cell receptor beta chains from one specimen sequenced in a study of OX40 agonist ivuxolimab in advanced cancers. TCRdb's copy holds only in-frame clones and misses some; the assay was immunoSEQ multiplex PCR. This sample yields roughly 50,000 clones, of which approximately 80% are seen a single time; roughly 4.6% belongs to the top ten. This material consisted of CD4+ or CD8+ T cells sorted from blood, taken in a trial of the OX40 agonist ivuxolimab. These receptors came from an adult with an advanced solid tumor such as melanoma, head and neck, liver or kidney cancer.

This clone was found once. V gene TRBV27 combines with J gene TRBJ2-1; the match to TRBD1 covers 10 bases. Germline CDR1 and CDR2: MNHEY and SMNVEV (reference sequence). There are 14 residues in the CDR3. Germline trimming cut 5 bases from V and 7 bases from J; bases unmatched to any gene: 5. The CDR3 region is CASSRQGARNEQFF. The CDR3 DNA reads TGTGCCAGCAGTCGACAGGGGGCGAGGAATGAGCAGTTCTTC.

The genes are TRBV7-3 and TRBJ2-6, with D hard to call. Trimming stripped 2 bases from V and 0 bases from J, with 5 bases between. CDR3 length: 15 amino acids. Germline V CDR1 and CDR2: SGHTA, FQGTGA. The CDR3, as DNA: TGTGCCAGCAGCTTATCAATCTCTGGGGCCAACGTCCTGACTTTC. Translation gives CASSLSISGANVLTF.

The J gene is TRBJ1-3, the V gene TRBV6-5; TRBD1 matches 8 bases. The CDR3 has 14 amino acids. V lost 5 bases to trimming and J lost 4 bases; unmatched junction nucleotides: 4. CDR1 and CDR2 (germline): MNHEY, SVGAGI. The CDR3 protein is CASSQGAKGNTIYF. The CDR3 DNA reads TGTGCCAGCAGTCAGGGGGCGAAGGGAAACACCATATATTTT.

The V and J genes are TRBV5-1 and TRBJ2-1, with 7 nucleotides matching TRBD2. Losses at the gene ends were 5 bases for V and 1 base for J; bases not matched to a gene: 6. CDR3 length equals 15 residues. Germline CDR1 and CDR2: SGHRS and YFSETQ. The CDR3 loop is CASSEGGGSYNEQFF. The CDR3, as DNA: TGCGCCAGCAGTGAGGGCGGGGGATCCTACAATGAGCAGTTCTTC.

The chain carries TRBV5-1 and TRBJ2-1; 8 bases fit TRBD2. The CDR3 totals 20 residues. Germline assignment: CDR1 SGHRS and CDR2 YFSETQ. J gave up 5 bases and V 5 bases, and 24 bases lay outside the gene matches. The CDR3 sequence: CASSGVLTSGVGLDNNEQFF. CDR3 in DNA: TGCGCCAGCAGTGGGGTTCTTACTAGCGGTGTCGGTTTGGACAACAATGAGCAGTTCTTC.

CDR3 residues: CASSLIATSGNTIYF. CDR3 coding DNA: TGTGCCAGCAGTTTAATTGCAACCTCTGGAAACACCATATATTTT. The rearrangement joins TRBV27 to TRBJ1-3; D is undetermined. There are 15 residues in the CDR3. Trimming pared 2 bases from V and 0 bases from J, leaving 8 bases between. Germline V gene data show CDR1 as MNHEY and CDR2 as SMNVEV (reference sequence).

This chain uses TRBV4-1 with TRBJ2-4; possibly TRBD1 or TRBD2 for D (5 bases each). The V end was cut by 5 bases, the J end by 0 bases, with 14 bases between. The CDR3 totals 16 residues. CDR1 and CDR2 from the germline V gene are MGHRA and YSYEKL. This CDR3 reads CASSYGPGTAKNIQYF. The CDR3 DNA reads TGCGCCAGCAGCTACGGGCCAGGGACAGCCAAAAACATTCAGTACTTC.

This chain connects TRBV27 to TRBJ1-2; D is undetermined. Looked up from germline, CDR1 is MNHEY and CDR2 is SMNVEV (reference sequence). There are 14 residues in the CDR3. Trimming took 6 bases from V and 0 from J, leaving 11 bases between them. CDR3: CASSPPHTNYGYTF. In nucleotides, the CDR3 is TGTGCCAGCAGCCCCCCCCACACTAACTATGGCTACACCTTC.

The chain joins TRBV29-1 to TRBJ1-5; D is undetermined. The CDR3 sequence is 13 residues long. CDR1 and CDR2 (germline): SQVTM, ANQGSEA. The ends were cut back, 5 bases at V and 4 bases at J, with 12 bases in the middle. The CDR3 DNA sequence: TGCAGCGTTCGAGAGAGACAAAATCAGCCCCAGCATTTT. Translating gives CSVRERQNQPQHF.

This sequence joins TRBV7-8 and TRBJ1-1; 8 bases are shared with TRBD1. The CDR3 sequence is 13 residues long. Germline-derived CDR1 and CDR2 are SGHVS and FQNEAQ. Trimming removed 6 bases from V and 11 bases from J; junction bases left unmatched: 11. Here the CDR3 reads CASSRDRGGDAFF. The CDR3 DNA sequence: TGTGCCAGCAGTCGAGACAGGGGTGGTGATGCTTTCTTT. Full variable domain (rest looked up from reference TRBV7-8 and TRBJ1-1): GAGVSQSPRYKVAKRGQDVALRCDPISGHVSLFWYQQALGQGPEFLTYFQNEAQLDKSGLPSDRFFAERPEGSVSTLKIQRTQQEDSAVYLCASSRDRGGDAFFGQGTRLTVV.

As concerns this clone: A read error may account for a junction end that differs from germline. CDR3 amino acids: CASSQGQVQGYGYTF. The CDR3 DNA reads TGCGCCAGCAGCCAGGGACAGGTTCAGGGCTATGGCTACACCTTC. The V and J genes are TRBV5-4 and TRBJ1-2; TRBD1 matches 8 bases. This CDR3 comprises 15 residues. Germline V gene lookup returns CDR1 SGHNT and CDR2 YYREEE (reference sequence).

The genes are TRBV7-9 and TRBJ1-2, with D tentatively TRBD1 (6 bases). CDR1 is SEHNR, CDR2 FQNEAQ, per germline (reference sequence). This CDR3 region has 14 residues. V lost 5 bases, J lost 6 bases, and 16 bases lay in between. The CDR3 nucleotides read TGTGCCAGCAGCCGGGGTGGGGGCAGTCATGGCTACACCTTC. This gives the protein CASSRGGGSHGYTF.

Only a few counts were recorded for this clone. This chain uses TRBV9 with TRBJ1-3; D possibly corresponds to TRBD1 (5 bases). This CDR3 contains 14 residues. Trimming removed 4 bases from V and 0 bases from J, with 8 bases in between. Germline loops: CDR1 SGDLS, CDR2 YYNGEE. The chain's CDR3 is CASSSQGSGNTIYF. The CDR3 nucleotides are TGTGCCAGCAGCTCTCAGGGCTCTGGAAACACCATATATTTT. The whole variable domain, remainder taken from reference TRBV9 and TRBJ1-3, is DSGVTQTPKHLITATGQRVTLRCSPRSGDLSVYWYQQSLDQGLQFLIQYYNGEERAKGNILERFSAQQFPDLHSELNLSSLELGDSALYFCASSSQGSGNTIYFGEGSWLTVV.

The chain links TRBV11-3 to TRBJ2-1; the D gene could be TRBD1 or TRBD2 (6 bases each). Germline assignment: CDR1 SGHNT and CDR2 YENEEA. The length of the CDR3 is 15 residues. Trimming took 3 bases from V and 7 from J, leaving 16 bases between them. The CDR3 DNA reads as TGTGCCAGCAGCTTCACAGGGAGGCCTGGGAATGAGCAGTTCTTC. Translation gives CASSFTGRPGNEQFF.

This chain links TRBV19 with TRBJ1-2; the D gene is possibly TRBD1 (6 bases). Germline CDR1 reads LNHDA; CDR2 reads SQIVND (reference sequence). The CDR3 totals 14 residues. The V end was cut by 1 base, the J end by 7 bases, with 13 bases between. This CDR3 reads CASSIATGSFGYTF. CDR3 bases: TGTGCCAGTAGTATAGCCACAGGGTCTTTTGGCTACACCTTC.